These 21 T cell receptor beta chains share one sample of origin, sequenced in a study of blood T cell repertoires in COVID-19 (dated by TCRdb to 2020 to 2021). The method behind the library was the immunoSEQ multiplex PCR assay. What TCRdb holds here is the immuneACCESS table cut down to in-frame rearrangements. Part of the clones is not present; checked against another copy, under half of the missing clones reflect an unresolved V gene, and the others are unexplained. A total of more than 25,000 clones appear in this sample, about 89% of them only once. 3.5% of the sample is in the top ten clones. The sequencing input was peripheral blood. The receptors were gathered from a human donor in a cohort sampled during active COVID-19.

This chain connects TRBV4-1 to TRBJ1-1; TRBD1 matches 7 bases. The CDR3 has 16 amino acids. V dropped 4 bases and J dropped 4; count of bases not matched to a gene: 12. CDR1 is MGHRA, CDR2 YSYEKL, per germline. In DNA form, the CDR3 reads TGCGCCAGCAGCCCGGTAATGGACAGGCGGACCACTGAAGCTTTCTTT. Protein product: CASSPVMDRRTTEAFF.

The chain has TRBV5-6 and TRBJ2-1; D might be TRBD1 (6 bases). Germline CDR1 reads SGHDT; CDR2 reads YYEEEE. Trimming left V 9 bases short and J 5 bases short, with 18 bases between. The CDR3 totals 14 residues. The CDR3 DNA reads TGTGCCACCATATCGTACAGGGAAAACAATGAGCAGTTCTTC. This gives the protein CATISYRENNEQFF. Looking up the rest from reference TRBV5-6 and TRBJ2-1 gives the full variable domain: DAGVTQSPTHLIKTRGQQVTLRCSPKSGHDTVSWYQQALGQGPQFIFQYYEEEERQRGNFPDRFSGHQFPNYSSELNVNALLLGDSALYLCATISYRENNEQFFGPGTRLTVL.

This clone appeared once. The rearrangement uses TRBV5-1 and TRBJ2-2; 8 bases match TRBD1. V was pared by 4 bases and J by 1 base, with 6 bases of the junction left unmatched. In germline, CDR1 is SGHRS, CDR2 YFSETQ. The CDR3 sequence is 16 residues long. CDR3 DNA sequence: TGCGCCAGCAGCCCAACCAGGGGGCAGAACACCGGGGAGCTGTTTTTT. It yields the protein CASSPTRGQNTGELFF.

This chain joins TRBV18 and TRBJ1-5; D not resolved. The germline V gene encodes CDR1 KGHSH and CDR2 LQKENI. Trimming took 3 bases from V and 7 from J, leaving 13 bases between them. This CDR3 has 14 amino acids. Here the CDR3 reads CASSPSSDRQPQHF. The CDR3 coding sequence is TGTGCCAGCTCACCCTCGTCCGATCGGCAGCCCCAGCATTTT.

The V call is TRBV4-3, the J call TRBJ1-6; D is unclear. V was pared by 6 bases and J by 7 bases, with 10 bases between. This CDR3 has 13 amino acids. CDR1 is LGHNA, CDR2 YSLEER, per germline. Here the CDR3 reads CASSEQSNSPLHF. The CDR3 DNA is TGCGCCAGCAGTGAACAGTCCAATTCACCCCTCCACTTT.

The rearrangement uses TRBV19 and TRBJ1-5; no definite D call. The CDR3 extends over 14 amino acids. Trimming removed 6 bases at V and 3 bases at J, with 12 bases between. Per germline, CDR1 LNHDA and CDR2 SQIVND (reference sequence). The CDR3 coding sequence is TGTGCCAGTAGAGAGACGGGGTTCAATCAGCCCCAGCATTTT. Protein: CASRETGFNQPQHF.

This sequence joins TRBV2 and TRBJ2-1, with D perhaps matching TRBD2 (6 bases). The CDR3 is 14 amino acids. Germline CDR1 SNHLY, CDR2 FYNNEI. The ends were cut back, 4 bases at V and 7 bases at J, with 14 bases in the middle. The CDR3, as DNA: TGTGCCAGCAGTGGGGGGACTTTTTTGAATGAGCAGTTCTTC. Translated, it gives CASSGGTFLNEQFF. The full variable domain, its missing parts supplied by reference TRBV2 and TRBJ2-1, is EPEVTQTPSHQVTQMGQEVILRCVPISNHLYFYWYRQILGQKVEFLVSFYNNEISEKSEIFDDQFSVERPDGSNFTLKIRSTKLEDSAMYFCASSGGTFLNEQFFGPGTRLTVL.

The chain employs TRBV2 and TRBJ1-2; 7 positions agree with TRBD1. CDR3 length equals 15 residues. Germline V CDR1 and CDR2: SNHLY, FYNNEI. The V segment lost 8 bases and the J segment 0 bases; nucleotides outside the gene matches: 9. DNA for the CDR3: TGTGCCAGCCGTACCGGGACAGCGCCTAACTATGGCTACACCTTC. Protein: CASRTGTAPNYGYTF.

The chain uses TRBV5-1 and TRBJ2-5; TRBD2 might be the D (5 bases). CDR1 is SGHRS and CDR2 is YFSETQ in the germline V gene. The CDR3 consists of 14 residues. Deletions cut 1 base from V and 1 base from J, with 8 bases between. This chain's CDR3 is CASSLLGLQETQYF. The CDR3 DNA follows: TGCGCCAGCAGCTTGCTCGGACTCCAAGAGACCCAGTACTTC.

The chain carries TRBV5-1 and TRBJ2-1; 7 nucleotides line up with TRBD2. From germline, CDR1 is SGHRS and CDR2 YFSETQ. Trimming removed 0 bases from V and 2 bases from J; junction bases left unmatched: 5. CDR3 length: 16 residues. Here the CDR3 reads CASSLGHAGAYNEQFF. The CDR3 DNA is TGCGCCAGCAGCTTGGGGCATGCGGGGGCCTACAATGAGCAGTTCTTC.

This CDR3 is CASSKEEEQPQHF. CDR3 in DNA: TGTGCCAGCTCCAAGGAGGAGGAACAGCCCCAGCATTTT. This chain joins TRBV18 and TRBJ1-5; D remains ambiguous. The V and J ends lost 6 bases and 7 bases respectively, with 13 bases between them. This CDR3 contains 13 residues. CDR1 and CDR2 from the germline V gene are KGHSH and LQKENI.

This chain links TRBV5-1 with TRBJ1-5, with D perhaps TRBD1 (5 bases). V lost 4 bases and J 0 bases, leaving 17 bases between the germline ends. This CDR3 contains 17 residues. Looked up from germline, CDR1 is SGHRS and CDR2 is YFSETQ. This CDR3 reads CASSTPGLKISNQPQHF. Here the CDR3 DNA reads TGCGCCAGCAGCACCCCGGGACTGAAGATTAGCAATCAGCCCCAGCATTTT.

The rearrangement uses TRBV5-1 and TRBJ1-2; no definite D call. This CDR3 is built from 12 residues. V was clipped by 3 bases and J by 6 bases, with 9 bases between them. In germline, CDR1 is SGHRS, CDR2 YFSETQ. The CDR3 here is CASSYGGDGYTF. The CDR3 bases are TGCGCCAGCAGCTATGGCGGAGATGGCTACACCTTC.

CDR3: CASSSIYEQYF. In DNA, the CDR3 is TGTGCCAGCAGTTCCATCTACGAGCAGTACTTC. The gene calls are TRBV12-3 or TRBV12-4 and TRBJ2-7; no clear D gene. The V end lost 4 bases, the J end lost 3 bases, and 4 bases lay between the germline ends. The length of the CDR3 is 11 residues.

The gene calls are TRBV6-5 and TRBJ2-7; 8 nucleotides line up with TRBD2. Germline loops: CDR1 MNHEY, CDR2 SVGAGI. This CDR3 is 14 amino acids long. Germline trimming cut 2 bases from V and 7 bases from J; bases unmatched to any gene: 7. Written as DNA, the CDR3 is TGTGCCAGCAGTTACGTCGGGGGGGCTGGAGAGCAGTACTTC. This translates into CASSYVGGAGEQYF.

The chain links TRBV25-1 to TRBJ2-1; no definite D call. With 6 bases removed from V and 4 bases from J, the gap between germline ends came to 10 bases. The CDR3 has 13 amino acids. Germline CDR1 reads MGHDK; CDR2 reads SYGVNS. CDR3 sequence (DNA): TGTGCCAGCAGCTCCTGGGCGTACAATGAGCAGTTCTTC. Encoded protein: CASSSWAYNEQFF. The variable domain in full, with the rest retrieved from reference TRBV25-1 and TRBJ2-1, is EADIYQTPRYLVIGTGKKITLECSQTMGHDKMYWYQQDPGMELHLIHYSYGVNSTEKGDLSSESTVSRIRTEHFPLTLESARPSHTSQYLCASSSWAYNEQFFGPGTRLTVL.

The chain is built from TRBV15 and TRBJ1-1, with D perhaps matching TRBD1 (6 bases). The ends were cut back, 0 bases at V and 1 base at J, with 12 bases in the middle. CDR3 length: 16 amino acids. The germline gives CDR1 LNHNV, CDR2 YYDKDF (reference sequence). This CDR3 is CATSRDQMTGNTEAFF. CDR3 coding DNA: TGTGCCACCAGCAGAGATCAAATGACAGGGAACACTGAAGCTTTCTTT.

The J gene is TRBJ2-3, the V gene TRBV4-2; TRBD2 might be the D (6 bases). Trimming left V 1 base short and J 0 bases short, with 11 bases between. This CDR3 is 16 amino acids long. CDR1 and CDR2 (germline): LGHNA, YNFKEQ. This CDR3 is CASSQGLGTSTDTQYF. The CDR3 DNA sequence: TGTGCCAGCAGCCAAGGATTGGGGACTAGCACAGATACGCAGTATTTT.

This chain joins TRBV15 and TRBJ1-4; 7 bases are shared with TRBD1. With V trimmed by 1 base and J by 5 bases, 4 bases remained unmatched. The CDR3 length is 15 residues. Germline V gene data show CDR1 as LNHNV and CDR2 as YYDKDF (reference sequence). CDR3 nucleotide sequence: TGTGCCACCAGCAGAGCGACAGGGACAAATGAAAAACTGTTTTTT. This translates into CATSRATGTNEKLFF.

As regards this clone: The sample holds other DNA sequences that translate to the same CDR3. V usage is TRBV19 and J usage is TRBJ2-2; D not certain. From germline, CDR1 is LNHDA and CDR2 SQIVND (reference sequence). This CDR3 has 15 amino acids. Trimming removed 1 base from V and 2 bases from J, with 8 bases in between. The CDR3 nucleotides are TGTGCCAGTAGTATAGGACTGATTAACACCGGGGAGCTGTTTTTT. Amino acids: CASSIGLINTGELFF.

The V gene is TRBV3-1 (or the pseudogene TRBV3-2), the J gene TRBJ2-7, with 10 bases identical to TRBD1. Germline lookup yields CDR1 LGHDT and CDR2 YNNKEL (reference sequence). CDR3 length equals 15 residues. Unmatched junction bases numbered 10, after V lost 4 bases and J lost 7 bases. DNA of the CDR3: TGTGCCAGCAGCCCCACCGGGACAGGGGAGCAAGAGCAGTACTTC. Translated: CASSPTGTGEQEQYF.